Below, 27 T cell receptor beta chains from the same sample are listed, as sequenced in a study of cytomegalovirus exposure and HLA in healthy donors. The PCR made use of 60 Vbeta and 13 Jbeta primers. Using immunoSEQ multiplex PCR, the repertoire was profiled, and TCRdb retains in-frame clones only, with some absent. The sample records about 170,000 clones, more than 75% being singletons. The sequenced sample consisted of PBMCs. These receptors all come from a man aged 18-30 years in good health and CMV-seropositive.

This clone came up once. CDR3 coding DNA: TGTGCCAGCAGGGGACAGGCCTCGGGCACTGAAGCTTTCTTT. Encoded protein: CASRGQASGTEAFF. This chain connects TRBV2 to TRBJ1-1, with TRBD1 identical over 8 bases. The CDR3 contains 14 residues. The V segment lost 6 bases and the J segment 4 bases; nucleotides outside the gene matches: 7. Germline V gives CDR1 SNHLY, CDR2 FYNNEI. The complete variable domain, with remaining parts taken from reference TRBV2 and TRBJ1-1, reads EPEVTQTPSHQVTQMGQEVILRCVPISNHLYFYWYRQILGQKVEFLVSFYNNEISEKSEIFDDQFSVERPDGSNFTLKIRSTKLEDSAMYFCASRGQASGTEAFFGQGTRLTVV.

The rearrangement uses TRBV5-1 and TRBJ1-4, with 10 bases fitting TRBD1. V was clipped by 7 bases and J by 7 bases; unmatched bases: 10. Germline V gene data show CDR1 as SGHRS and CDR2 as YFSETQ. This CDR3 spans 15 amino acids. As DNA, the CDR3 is TGCGCCAGCCGACTGGCTAGGGACAGGGGTGAAAAACTGTTTTTT. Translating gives CASRLARDRGEKLFF.

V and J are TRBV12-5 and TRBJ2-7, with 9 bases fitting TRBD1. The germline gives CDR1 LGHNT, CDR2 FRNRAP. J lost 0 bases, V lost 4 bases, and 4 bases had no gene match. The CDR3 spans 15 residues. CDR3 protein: CASGSGTGSSYEQYF. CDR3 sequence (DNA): TGTGCTAGTGGTTCGGGGACAGGGAGCTCCTACGAGCAGTACTTC.

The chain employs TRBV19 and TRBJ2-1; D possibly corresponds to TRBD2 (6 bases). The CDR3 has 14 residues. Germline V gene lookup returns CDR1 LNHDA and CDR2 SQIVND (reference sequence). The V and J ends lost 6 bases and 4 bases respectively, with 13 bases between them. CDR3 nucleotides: TGTGCCAGTAGCACTCCCGGGGGTTACAATGAGCAGTTCTTC. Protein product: CASSTPGGYNEQFF.

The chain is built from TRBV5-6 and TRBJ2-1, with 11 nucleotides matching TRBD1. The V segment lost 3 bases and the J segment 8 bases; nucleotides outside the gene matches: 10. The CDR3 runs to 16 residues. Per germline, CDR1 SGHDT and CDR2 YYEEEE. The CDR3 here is CASSSEIGQGAYEQFF. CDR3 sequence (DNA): TGTGCCAGCAGCTCGGAGATAGGACAGGGGGCCTATGAGCAGTTCTTC.

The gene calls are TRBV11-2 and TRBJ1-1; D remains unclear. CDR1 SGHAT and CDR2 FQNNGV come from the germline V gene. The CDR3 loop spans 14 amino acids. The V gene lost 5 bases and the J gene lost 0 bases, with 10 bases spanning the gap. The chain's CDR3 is CASSPTIMNTEAFF. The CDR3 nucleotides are TGTGCCAGCAGCCCGACAATTATGAACACTGAAGCTTTCTTT. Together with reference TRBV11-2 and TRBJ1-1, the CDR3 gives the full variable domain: EAGVAQSPRYKIIEKRQSVAFWCNPISGHATLYWYQQILGQGPKLLIQFQNNGVVDDSQLPKDRFSAERLKGVDSTLKIQPAKLEDSAVYLCASSPTIMNTEAFFGQGTRLTVV.

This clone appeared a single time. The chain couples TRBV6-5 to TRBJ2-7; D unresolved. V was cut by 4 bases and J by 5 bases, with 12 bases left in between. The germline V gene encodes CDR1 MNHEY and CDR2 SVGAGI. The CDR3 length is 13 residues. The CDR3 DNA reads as TGTGCCAGCAGTTCCCCCACCAGGAACGAGCAGTACTTC. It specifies CASSSPTRNEQYF.

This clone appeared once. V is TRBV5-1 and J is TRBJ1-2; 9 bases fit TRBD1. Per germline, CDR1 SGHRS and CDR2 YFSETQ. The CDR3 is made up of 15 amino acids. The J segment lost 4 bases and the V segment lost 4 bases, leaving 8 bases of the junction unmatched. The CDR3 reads CASSPDRGALYGYTF. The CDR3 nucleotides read TGCGCCAGCAGCCCCGACAGGGGGGCCCTCTATGGCTACACCTTC.

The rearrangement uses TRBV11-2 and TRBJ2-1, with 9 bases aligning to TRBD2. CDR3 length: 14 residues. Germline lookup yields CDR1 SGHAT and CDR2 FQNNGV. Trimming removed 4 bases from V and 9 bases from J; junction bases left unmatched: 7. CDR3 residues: CASSSGGGASEQFF. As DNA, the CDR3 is TGTGCCAGCAGCTCGGGCGGGGGGGCAAGTGAGCAGTTCTTC.

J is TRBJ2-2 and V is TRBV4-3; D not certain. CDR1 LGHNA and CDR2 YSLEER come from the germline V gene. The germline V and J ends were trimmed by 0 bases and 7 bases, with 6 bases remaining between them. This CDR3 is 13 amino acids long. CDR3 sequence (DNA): TGCGCCAGCAGCCAAGATTTTAACGGGGAGCTGTTTTTT. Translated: CASSQDFNGELFF.

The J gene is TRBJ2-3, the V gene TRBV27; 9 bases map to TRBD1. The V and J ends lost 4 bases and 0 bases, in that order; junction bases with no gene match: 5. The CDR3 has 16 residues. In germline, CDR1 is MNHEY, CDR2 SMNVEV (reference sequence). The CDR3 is CASSSTGTGSTDTQYF. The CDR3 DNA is TGTGCCAGCAGTTCCACCGGGACAGGGAGCACAGATACGCAGTATTTT.

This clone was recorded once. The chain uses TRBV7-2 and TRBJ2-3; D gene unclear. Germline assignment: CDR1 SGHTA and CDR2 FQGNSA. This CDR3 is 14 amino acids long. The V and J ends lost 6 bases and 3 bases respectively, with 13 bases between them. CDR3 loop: CASSIVTRTDTQYF. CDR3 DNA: TGTGCCAGCAGTATAGTTACGAGGACAGATACGCAGTATTTT.

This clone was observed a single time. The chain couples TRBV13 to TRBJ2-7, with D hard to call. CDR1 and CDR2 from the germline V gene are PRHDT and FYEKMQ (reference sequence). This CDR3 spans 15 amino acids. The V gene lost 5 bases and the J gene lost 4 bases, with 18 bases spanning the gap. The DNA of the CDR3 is TGTGCCAGCAGCGCCGTTGGTGGGCCTTCATACGAGCAGTACTTC. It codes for CASSAVGGPSYEQYF.

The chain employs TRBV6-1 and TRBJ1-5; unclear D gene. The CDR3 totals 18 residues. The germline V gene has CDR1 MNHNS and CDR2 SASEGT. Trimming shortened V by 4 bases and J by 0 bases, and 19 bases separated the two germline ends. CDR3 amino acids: CASSAPGKGLYSNQPQHF. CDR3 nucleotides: TGTGCCAGCAGTGCTCCGGGAAAAGGCCTTTATAGCAATCAGCCCCAGCATTTT.

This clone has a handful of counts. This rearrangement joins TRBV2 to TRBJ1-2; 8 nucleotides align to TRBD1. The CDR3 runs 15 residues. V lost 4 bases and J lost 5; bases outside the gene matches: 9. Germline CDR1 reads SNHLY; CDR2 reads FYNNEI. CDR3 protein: CASSAWSGQGYGYTF. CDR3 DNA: TGTGCCAGCAGTGCGTGGTCCGGACAGGGATATGGCTACACCTTC.

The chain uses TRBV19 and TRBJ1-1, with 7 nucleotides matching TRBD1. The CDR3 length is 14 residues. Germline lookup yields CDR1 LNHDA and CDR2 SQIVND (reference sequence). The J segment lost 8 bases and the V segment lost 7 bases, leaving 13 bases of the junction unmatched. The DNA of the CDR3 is TGTGCCAGTACTCTTCAGGGGGGACAGTTCGAAGCTTTCTTT. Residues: CASTLQGGQFEAFF.

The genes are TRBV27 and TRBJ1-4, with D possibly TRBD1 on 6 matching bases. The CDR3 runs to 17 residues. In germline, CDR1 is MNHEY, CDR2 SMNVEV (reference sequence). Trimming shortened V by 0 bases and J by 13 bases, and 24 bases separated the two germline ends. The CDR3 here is CASSLSGGQTRILGLFF. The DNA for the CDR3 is TGTGCCAGCAGTTTATCAGGGGGTCAGACCAGAATTTTGGGACTGTTTTTT.

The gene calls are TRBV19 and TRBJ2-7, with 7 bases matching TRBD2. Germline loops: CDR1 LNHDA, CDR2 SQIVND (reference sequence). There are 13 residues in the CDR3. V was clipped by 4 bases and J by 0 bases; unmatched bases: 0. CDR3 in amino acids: CASSRTSSYEQYF. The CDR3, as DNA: TGTGCCAGTAGTAGGACTAGCTCCTACGAGCAGTACTTC. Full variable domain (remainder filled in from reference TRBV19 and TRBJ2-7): DGGITQSPKYLFRKEGQNVTLSCEQNLNHDAMYWYRQDPGQGLRLIYYSQIVNDFQKGDIAEGYSVSREKKESFPLTVTSAQKNPTAFYLCASSRTSSYEQYFGPGTRLTVT.

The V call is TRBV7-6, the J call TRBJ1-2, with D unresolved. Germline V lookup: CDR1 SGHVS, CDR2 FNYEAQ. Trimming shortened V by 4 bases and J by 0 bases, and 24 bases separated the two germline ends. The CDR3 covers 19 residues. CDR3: CASSSYRPASSRANYGYTF. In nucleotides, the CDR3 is TGTGCCAGCAGCTCATATCGGCCGGCAAGCAGTCGGGCTAACTATGGCTACACCTTC.

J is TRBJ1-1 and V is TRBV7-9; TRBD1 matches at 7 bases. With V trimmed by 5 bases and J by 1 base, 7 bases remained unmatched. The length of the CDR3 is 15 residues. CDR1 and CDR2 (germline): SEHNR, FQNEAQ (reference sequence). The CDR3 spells CASSPRTGGNTEAFF. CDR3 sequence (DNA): TGTGCCAGCAGCCCCCGGACAGGAGGGAACACTGAAGCTTTCTTT.

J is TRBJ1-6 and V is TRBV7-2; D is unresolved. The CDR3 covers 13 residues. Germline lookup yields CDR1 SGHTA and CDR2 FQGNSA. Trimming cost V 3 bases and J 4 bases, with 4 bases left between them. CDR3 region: CASSLQYNSPLHF. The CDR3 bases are TGTGCCAGCAGCTTGCAGTATAATTCACCCCTCCACTTT.

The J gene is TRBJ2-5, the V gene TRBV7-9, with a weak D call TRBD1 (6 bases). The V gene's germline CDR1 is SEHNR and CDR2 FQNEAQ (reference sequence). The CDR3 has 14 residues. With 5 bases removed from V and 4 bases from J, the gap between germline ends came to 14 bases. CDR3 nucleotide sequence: TGTGCCAGCAGCCCCAGCAGGGGCGGAGAGACCCAGTACTTC. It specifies CASSPSRGGETQYF.

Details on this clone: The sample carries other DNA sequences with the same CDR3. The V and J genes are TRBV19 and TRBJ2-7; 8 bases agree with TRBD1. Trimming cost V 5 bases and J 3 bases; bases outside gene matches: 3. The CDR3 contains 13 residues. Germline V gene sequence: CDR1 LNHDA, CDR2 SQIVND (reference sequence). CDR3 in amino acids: CASSPGTGYEQYF. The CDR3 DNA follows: TGTGCCAGTAGTCCCGGGACAGGCTACGAGCAGTACTTC.

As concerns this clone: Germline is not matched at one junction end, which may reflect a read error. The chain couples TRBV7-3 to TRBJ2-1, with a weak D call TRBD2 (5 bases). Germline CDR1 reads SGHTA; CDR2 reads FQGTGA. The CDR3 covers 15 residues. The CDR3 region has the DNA TGTGCCAGCAGCGTAACCGGGAACCCTCTCGATGAGCAGTTCTTC. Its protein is CASSVTGNPLDEQFF.

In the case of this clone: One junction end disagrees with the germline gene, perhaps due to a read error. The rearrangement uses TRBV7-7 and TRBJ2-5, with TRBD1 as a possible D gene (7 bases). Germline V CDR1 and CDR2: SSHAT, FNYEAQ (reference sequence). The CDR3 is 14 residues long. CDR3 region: CASSQQGGGETQYF. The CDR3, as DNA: TGTGCTAGCAGCCAGCAGGGGGGTGGAGAGACCCAGTACTTC.

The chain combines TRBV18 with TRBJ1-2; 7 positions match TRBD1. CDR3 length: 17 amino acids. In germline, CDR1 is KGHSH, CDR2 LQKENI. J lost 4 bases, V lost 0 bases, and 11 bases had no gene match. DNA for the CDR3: TGTGCCAGCTCACCACCGGCAGGGGGGAACAGAAGCTATGGCTACACCTTC. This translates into CASSPPAGGNRSYGYTF.

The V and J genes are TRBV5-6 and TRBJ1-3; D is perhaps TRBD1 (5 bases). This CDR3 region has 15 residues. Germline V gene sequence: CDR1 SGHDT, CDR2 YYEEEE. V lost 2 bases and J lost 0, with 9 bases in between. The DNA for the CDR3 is TGTGCCAGCAGCTTACCGGACAACTCTGGAAACACCATATATTTT. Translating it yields CASSLPDNSGNTIYF.